This T cell receptor beta chain is from a study of blood T cell repertoires in COVID-19. Across the study: Collection of acute and convalescent COVID-19 samples took place in the United States, Italy and Spain.

This clone has just one count. Trimming shortened V by 5 bases and J by 4 bases, and 23 bases separated the two germline ends. This CDR3 contains 17 residues. From germline, CDR1 is SEHNR and CDR2 FQNEAQ (reference sequence). Using immunoSEQ multiplex PCR, the repertoire was profiled, and TCRdb retains in-frame clones only, with some absent. Of a few hundred thousand clones in the sample, roughly 85% were seen once. Sequencing was carried out using peripheral blood. The TCR comes from a man over 45 with active or convalescent COVID-19. This chain links TRBV7-9 with TRBJ1-2, with D unclear. CDR3 nucleotides: TGTGCCAGCAGCCCTTTTACCCCGTACATGGGGAGCTATGGCTACACCTTC. Translated, it gives CASSPFTPYMGSYGYTF.